This is a list of T cell receptor beta chains from one sample in a study of OX40 agonist ivuxolimab in advanced cancers. Data came from immunoSEQ multiplex PCR; TCRdb stores just in-frame clones and leaves some out. The sample comprises roughly 70,000 clones, around 88% of which are singletons, and just over 0.55% rests with the top ten. The sample was CD4+ or CD8+ T cells sorted from blood, taken in a trial of the OX40 agonist ivuxolimab. The receptors stem from an adult with an advanced solid tumor such as melanoma, head and neck, liver or kidney cancer. Each CDR3 is given with its conserved first and last residue. A D gene is named only where the DNA matches it firmly. Clone size is not always given. Where it is, it says once, few, many or a class for expanded clones.

>TRBV7-9|TRBJ1-1|.|TRBD1
CASSLTTGRTEAFF
TGTGCCAGCAGCCTTACGACAGGGAGGACTGAAGCTTTCTTT
>TRBV11-2|TRBJ1-5|.|TRBD1
CASSLGTDRGLDQPQHF
TGTGCCAGCAGCTTAGGGACCGACAGGGGGCTCGATCAGCCCCAGCATTTT
>TRBV9|TRBJ1-4|once|TRBD1
CASSVGQGTNEKLFF
TGTGCCAGCAGCGTAGGACAGGGCACTAATGAAAAACTGTTTTTT
>TRBV28|TRBJ1-4|.|.
CASSLPRHQLFF
TGTGCCAGCAGCCTCCCACGACACCAACTGTTTTTT
>TRBV14|TRBJ1-5|.|.
CASSQGWNQPQHF
TGTGCCAGCAGCCAGGGTTGGAATCAGCCCCAGCATTTT
>TRBV7-2|TRBJ1-3|.|.
CASSFAGNTIYF
TGTGCCAGCAGCTTCGCCGGAAACACCATATATTTT
>TRBV6-1|TRBJ1-5|.|.
CASRDIRGNQPQHF
TGTGCCTCCCGGGACATTAGGGGCAATCAGCCCCAGCATTTT
>TRBV27|TRBJ1-4|.|TRBD1
CASSFGQGATNEKLFF
TGTGCCAGCAGTTTCGGACAGGGGGCAACTAATGAAAAACTGTTTTTT
>TRBV5-1|TRBJ2-7|.|.
CASSLTLTYEQYF
TGCGCCAGCAGCTTGACATTGACCTACGAGCAGTACTTC
>TRBV5-8|TRBJ2-1|.|TRBD1
CASSWDRGRQQFF
TGTGCCAGCAGCTGGGACAGGGGCCGTCAGCAGTTCTTC
>TRBV5-1|TRBJ2-5|.|TRBD2
CASSIGLAGGPGTQYF
TGCGCCAGCAGCATAGGACTAGCGGGGGGCCCTGGGACCCAGTACTTC
>TRBV19|TRBJ2-1|.|TRBD2
CASSIQGGREQFF
TGTGCCAGTAGTATCCAGGGCGGGAGAGAGCAGTTCTTC
>TRBV18|TRBJ2-5|.|TRBD2
CASSPPGLAGQETQYF
TGTGCCAGCTCACCCCCGGGACTAGCGGGCCAAGAGACCCAGTACTTC
>TRBV29-1|TRBJ1-1|.|.
CSVELWTEAFF
TGCAGCGTTGAACTCTGGACTGAAGCTTTCTTT
>TRBV7-7|TRBJ1-5|.|.
CASSLDINQPQHF
TGTGCTAGCAGCTTAGACATCAATCAGCCCCAGCATTTT
>TRBV4-1|TRBJ1-1|.|TRBD1
CASSQVTGQALGAFF
TGCGCCAGCAGCCAAGTGACTGGACAGGCCCTCGGAGCTTTCTTT
>TRBV7-9|TRBJ1-2|.|.
CASSLDPSESIGGYTF
TGTGCCAGCAGCTTGGATCCCAGTGAGAGTATTGGCGGCTACACCTTC
>TRBV29-1|TRBJ1-1|.|.
CSVVRGGDEAFF
TGCAGCGTTGTACGAGGAGGGGATGAAGCTTTCTTT
>TRBV10-3|TRBJ2-3|.|.
CAISESSGTDTQYF
TGTGCCATCAGTGAGTCGAGCGGCACAGATACGCAGTATTTT
>TRBV5-1|TRBJ2-6|.|.
CASSAGGTDNTGANVLTF
TGCGCCAGCAGCGCTGGAGGGACAGACAATACTGGGGCCAACGTCCTGACTTTC
>TRBV5-5|TRBJ2-7|.|.
CASRLLQGYEQYF
TGTGCCAGCAGACTCCTCCAGGGCTACGAGCAGTACTTC
>TRBV5-1|TRBJ2-1|.|TRBD2
CASSLAAGGYNEQFF
TGCGCCAGCAGCTTGGCAGCGGGGGGCTACAATGAGCAGTTCTTC
>TRBV27|TRBJ1-2|.|TRBD1
CASSTPGTVGLAGYTF
TGTGCCAGCAGTACCCCCGGGACAGTGGGGCTGGCTGGCTACACCTTC
>TRBV5-1|TRBJ1-1|.|.
CASSFGSGAGANTEAFF
TGCGCCAGCAGCTTCGGAAGTGGTGCAGGGGCGAACACTGAAGCTTTCTTT
>TRBV15|TRBJ2-5|.|.
CATSKDREIQETQYF
TGTGCCACCAGCAAAGACCGAGAAATCCAAGAGACCCAGTACTTC
>TRBV2|TRBJ1-2|few|.
CASSGGGSIHGYTF
TGTGCCAGCAGTGGAGGAGGCAGCATACATGGCTACACCTTC
>TRBV5-4|TRBJ2-5|.|.
CASSRDSETQYF
TGTGCCAGCAGCCGGGACTCAGAGACCCAGTACTTC
>TRBV5-1|TRBJ2-3|.|.
CASSSAGTDTQYF
TGCGCCAGCAGCTCTGCAGGGACAGATACGCAGTATTTT
>TRBV6-1|TRBJ2-1|.|.
CASTKGYNEQFF
TGTGCCAGCACCAAGGGGTACAATGAGCAGTTCTTC
>TRBV6-5|TRBJ1-2|.|.
CASSYSASNYGYTF
TGTGCCAGCAGTTACTCGGCAAGTAACTATGGCTACACCTTC
>TRBV7-2|TRBJ2-7|.|.
CASSPRAGYEQYF
TGTGCCAGCAGCCCGAGGGCGGGCTACGAGCAGTACTTC
>TRBV21-1|TRBJ1-5|few|.
CASSKEQQNQPQHF
TGTGCCAGCAGCAAAGAACAACAGAATCAGCCCCAGCATTTT
>TRBV9|TRBJ1-6|.|.
CASSLGGTAPSPLHF
TGTGCCAGCAGCCTGGGGGGGACTGCGCCTTCACCCCTCCACTTT
>TRBV19|TRBJ1-5|.|.
CASSQPGPNTYNQPQHF
TGTGCCAGTAGTCAACCGGGCCCCAACACCTACAATCAGCCCCAGCATTTT
>TRBV5-1|TRBJ2-5|.|.
CASSYGTLEETQYF
TGCGCCAGCAGCTACGGGACGCTGGAAGAGACCCAGTACTTC
>TRBV30|TRBJ1-2|.|.
CAWRGRGFGGYTF
TGTGCCTGGAGAGGCAGGGGTTTCGGAGGCTACACCTTC
>TRBV5-1|TRBJ2-5|once|.
CASSAGVEETQYF
TGCGCCAGCAGCGCAGGGGTAGAAGAGACCCAGTACTTC
>TRBV4-1|TRBJ2-3|.|TRBD2
CASSLRRTSGGSTDTQYF
TGCGCCAGCAGCCTAAGACGGACTAGCGGGGGAAGCACAGATACGCAGTATTTT
>TRBV5-8|TRBJ1-1|.|.
CASSTPLLNTEAFF
TGTGCCAGCAGCACCCCGCTTCTGAACACTGAAGCTTTCTTT
>TRBV7-3|TRBJ2-7|.|TRBD1
CASSLFPGGYEQYF
TGTGCCAGCAGCTTATTTCCAGGGGGCTACGAGCAGTACTTC
>TRBV2|TRBJ1-6|.|.
CASSDAVFYNSPLHF
TGTGCCAGCAGTGATGCGGTCTTCTATAATTCACCCCTCCACTTT
>TRBV25-1|TRBJ1-3|.|.
CATSEGNTIYF
TGTGCCACCTCAGAGGGAAACACCATATATTTT
>TRBV7-6|TRBJ2-5|.|TRBD2
CASKPPGLAGEETQYF
TGTGCCAGCAAACCCCCGGGACTAGCGGGGGAAGAGACCCAGTACTTC
>TRBV10-3|TRBJ2-5|.|TRBD1
CAISQGAKETQYF
TGTGCCATCAGCCAGGGGGCGAAAGAGACCCAGTACTTC
>TRBV5-6|TRBJ1-5|few|.
CASSSGQSNQPQHF
TGTGCCAGCAGCTCCGGACAGTCCAATCAGCCCCAGCATTTT
>TRBV28|TRBJ1-1|.|TRBD1
CASSLLRQGGGAFF
TGTGCCAGCAGTTTATTACGACAGGGTGGAGGAGCTTTCTTT
>TRBV2|TRBJ2-7|.|.
CASREQDYEQYF
TGTGCCAGCAGGGAACAGGACTACGAGCAGTACTTC
>TRBV5-4|TRBJ2-5|.|.
CASSLEGGPIETQYF
TGTGCCAGCAGCTTGGAGGGGGGCCCGATAGAGACCCAGTACTTC
>TRBV2|TRBJ2-3|few|.
CASSGGAASTDTQYF
TGTGCCAGCAGTGGCGGGGCGGCTAGCACAGATACGCAGTATTTT
>TRBV30|TRBJ1-3|.|.
CAWSGAGAGGRNTIYF
TGTGCCTGGAGTGGAGCCGGGGCGGGGGGGAGAAACACCATATATTTT
>TRBV6-1|TRBJ1-3|.|.
CASSETALNTIYF
TGTGCCAGCAGTGAAACGGCCCTCAACACCATATATTTT
>TRBV11-3|TRBJ2-6|.|.
CASSFTRDGSGANVLTF
TGTGCCAGCAGCTTCACCCGGGACGGCTCTGGGGCCAACGTCCTGACTTTC
>TRBV5-1|TRBJ2-1|once|.
CASSLWGGGINEQFF
TGCGCCAGCAGCTTATGGGGTGGGGGAATCAATGAGCAGTTCTTC
>TRBV30|TRBJ1-1|.|.
CAWSVQGGNTEAFF
TGTGCCTGGAGTGTCCAAGGGGGGAACACTGAAGCTTTCTTT
>TRBV18|TRBJ1-5|.|.
CASSPPVDKGDQPQHF
TGTGCCAGCTCCCCCCCCGTAGACAAGGGGGATCAGCCCCAGCATTTT
>TRBV7-8|TRBJ2-1|.|.
CASSLSPGMIEFF
TGTGCCAGCAGCTTAAGCCCGGGGATGATAGAGTTCTTC
>TRBV5-5|TRBJ1-2|once|.
CASSPGANYGYTF
TGTGCCAGCAGCCCCGGGGCTAACTATGGCTACACCTTC
>TRBV28|TRBJ1-1|.|TRBD1
CASSLGQGPQGTEAFF
TGTGCCAGCAGTTTGGGACAGGGTCCCCAGGGCACTGAAGCTTTCTTT